A single sample gave rise to the 24 T cell receptor beta chains below, sequenced in a study of early T cells in non-severe SARS-CoV-2 infection. TCRdb analysed the 5' RACE reads with MiXCR anew, one entry per CDR3 protein. This sample has about 84,000 distinct CDR3 sequences; about 12% occur once, and the top ten carry roughly 2.6%. Sequencing input: whole blood. The receptors originated from an adult who was a healthcare worker with PCR-confirmed SARS-CoV-2 infection or an uninfected control (not recorded which).

This clonotype was found many times. The chain combines TRBV20-1 with TRBJ2-3, with TRBD2 identical over 12 bases. The CDR3 is made up of 16 amino acids. V lost 4 bases to trimming and J lost 2 bases; unmatched junction nucleotides: 7. CDR1 DFQATT and CDR2 SNEGSKA come from the germline V gene (reference sequence). In DNA form, the CDR3 reads TGCAGTGCTAAGCTGGGACTAGCGGGTCACACAGATACGCAGTATTTT. This codes for CSAKLGLAGHTDTQYF.

V is TRBV18 and J is TRBJ1-6; weak D call: TRBD1 (5 bases). Trimming pared 4 bases from V and 7 bases from J, leaving 8 bases between. Germline V lookup: CDR1 KGHSH, CDR2 LQKENI. This CDR3 has 13 residues. The chain's CDR3 is CASSLEGNSPLHF. In DNA form, the CDR3 reads TGTGCCAGCTCACTTGAGGGGAATTCACCCCTCCACTTT.

This clonotype came up many times. The chain couples TRBV2 to TRBJ2-5; D ambiguous. Per the germline V gene, CDR1 is SNHLY and CDR2 is FYNNEI. The CDR3 spans 11 residues. V lost 6 bases, J lost 2 bases, and 4 bases lay in between. The CDR3 nucleotides are TGTGCCAGCAGATGGCAAGAGACCCAGTACTTC. This codes for CASRWQETQYF. The whole variable domain, remainder taken from reference TRBV2 and TRBJ2-5, is EPEVTQTPSHQVTQMGQEVILRCVPISNHLYFYWYRQILGQKVEFLVSFYNNEISEKSEIFDDQFSVERPDGSNFTLKIRSTKLEDSAMYFCASRWQETQYFGPGTRLLVL.

Only a few counts were recorded for this clonotype. The rearrangement links TRBV6-5 to TRBJ2-2; TRBD2 aligns across 12 bases. J gave up 9 bases and V 7 bases, and 9 bases lay outside the gene matches. CDR1 MNHEY and CDR2 SVGAGI come from the germline V gene. The CDR3 has 15 amino acids. The CDR3 sequence is CASTETSGGVRELFF. In nucleotides, the CDR3 is TGTGCCAGCACCGAGACTAGCGGGGGAGTAAGGGAGCTGTTTTTT.

The chain carries TRBV4-1 and TRBJ2-7, with 9 bases aligning to TRBD2. The V and J ends lost 4 bases and 7 bases, in that order; junction bases with no gene match: 11. This CDR3 contains 15 residues. The germline V gene encodes CDR1 MGHRA and CDR2 YSYEKL. The CDR3 region has the DNA TGCGCCAGCAGCCTCTACGCGGGGGGGCCGGGAGAGCAGTACTTC. It translates to CASSLYAGGPGEQYF.

The chain is built from TRBV7-2 and TRBJ2-1, with unresolved D. The V gene lost 1 base and the J gene lost 3 bases, with 7 bases spanning the gap. Germline V lookup: CDR1 SGHTA, CDR2 FQGNSA. The CDR3 is made up of 14 amino acids. CDR3: CASSLDVLYNEQFF. CDR3 sequence (DNA): TGTGCCAGCAGCTTAGACGTCCTCTACAATGAGCAGTTCTTC.

This clonotype came up a few times. The chain has TRBV11-3 and TRBJ2-1; 10 bases line up with TRBD1. From germline, CDR1 is SGHNT and CDR2 YENEEA. J lost 6 bases, V lost 0 bases, and 5 bases had no gene match. This CDR3 comprises 16 residues. The CDR3 bases are TGTGCCAGCAGCTTAGAGGGGACAGGGGTGAGCAATGAGCAGTTCTTC. This encodes CASSLEGTGVSNEQFF.

The chain couples TRBV20-1 to TRBJ1-1; 8 bases match TRBD1. Trimming cost V 0 bases and J 3 bases; bases outside gene matches: 6. Germline CDR1 and CDR2: DFQATT and SNEGSKA (reference sequence). This CDR3 contains 15 residues. CDR3 nucleotide sequence: TGCAGTGCTAGAGATAGGACAGGGTGGGACACTGAAGCTTTCTTT. This sequence encodes CSARDRTGWDTEAFF.

This clonotype has a handful of counts. The chain recombines TRBV9 with TRBJ2-7; 9 bases are shared with TRBD1. The CDR3 sequence is 14 residues long. The junction had 4 bases not matched to a gene; V was cut back by 4 bases and J by 2 bases. Germline CDR1 SGDLS, CDR2 YYNGEE. DNA of the CDR3: TGTGCCAGCAGCCCCCGGACAGGGGCCTACGAGCAGTACTTC. It is translated as CASSPRTGAYEQYF.

This clonotype was seen a single time. The chain is built from TRBV30 and TRBJ1-1; no reliable D call. Germline V gene data show CDR1 as GTSNPN and CDR2 as SVGIG (reference sequence). The CDR3 is 14 residues long. V lost 3 bases, J lost 6 bases, and 17 bases lay in between. The CDR3 reads CAWRSPFLDSEAFF. In DNA, the CDR3 is TGTGCCTGGAGGTCCCCCTTCCTCGACTCTGAAGCTTTCTTT.

This clonotype was picked up many times. The chain uses TRBV9 and TRBJ2-1; D is ambiguous. Per germline, CDR1 SGDLS and CDR2 YYNGEE. CDR3 size: 15 residues. Trimming stripped 0 bases from V and 3 bases from J, with 10 bases between. The CDR3 here is CASSVGARIYNEQFF. CDR3 DNA: TGTGCCAGCAGCGTAGGGGCCCGAATCTACAATGAGCAGTTCTTC.

There are a few counts of this clonotype. V is TRBV3-1 and J is TRBJ2-5; tentative D call: TRBD2 (5 bases). CDR1 and CDR2 from the germline V gene are LGHDT and YNNKEL (reference sequence). V was trimmed by 0 bases and J by 5 bases, leaving 19 bases between them. This CDR3 region has 17 residues. The chain's CDR3 is CASSQDPPGRGTETQYF. In DNA, the CDR3 is TGTGCCAGCAGCCAAGATCCCCCGGGGAGAGGCACGGAGACCCAGTACTTC.

This clonotype has a single count. One base away lies a much larger clone, so this may be a sequencing read error. This rearrangement joins TRBV3-1 to TRBJ1-1; D is ambiguous. The CDR3 covers 13 residues. Germline V gene data show CDR1 as LGHDT and CDR2 as YNNKEL (reference sequence). CDR3 bases: TGTGCCAGCCGCCAAGTGCGGAACACTGAAGCTTTCTTT. Protein sequence: CASRQVRNTEAFF.

This clonotype was picked up many times. V and J are TRBV7-3 and TRBJ2-5; maybe TRBD1 (5 bases). This CDR3 is built from 14 residues. From germline, CDR1 is SGHTA and CDR2 FQGTGA. Trimming left V 1 base short and J 1 base short, with 7 bases between. The CDR3 sequence is CASSLNQGQETQYF. The CDR3 DNA is TGTGCCAGCAGCTTAAATCAGGGCCAAGAGACCCAGTACTTC.

This clonotype was observed at least ten times. The genes are TRBV5-5 and TRBJ1-1; 7 bases agree with TRBD1. Germline assignment: CDR1 SGHKS and CDR2 YYEKEE (reference sequence). Trimming removed 0 bases from V and 8 bases from J; junction bases left unmatched: 7. The CDR3 extends over 14 amino acids. Written as DNA, the CDR3 is TGTGCCAGCAGCTTGGAGGGGGCCAGGGGCGAAGCTTTCTTT. Amino acids: CASSLEGARGEAFF.

This rearrangement joins TRBV30 to TRBJ2-6; no definite D call. Germline values: CDR1 GTSNPN, CDR2 SVGIG (reference sequence). The V gene lost 1 base and the J gene lost 1 base, with 11 bases spanning the gap. This CDR3 region has 16 residues. As DNA, the CDR3 is TGTGCCTGGAGTGGGCACCCGGCGTCTGGGGCCAACGTCCTGACTTTC. Its protein is CAWSGHPASGANVLTF.

The genes are TRBV11-3 and TRBJ2-3; D is undetermined. The V gene lost 1 base and the J gene lost 3 bases, with 8 bases spanning the gap. The CDR3 is made up of 14 amino acids. Germline lookup yields CDR1 SGHNT and CDR2 YENEEA. This chain's CDR3 is CASSLVAPTDTQYF. The CDR3 coding sequence is TGTGCCAGCAGCTTAGTGGCCCCTACAGATACGCAGTATTTT.

The chain employs TRBV29-1 and TRBJ1-2, with a tentative D call TRBD1 (5 bases). CDR3 size: 11 residues. V gave up 8 bases and J gave up 2 bases, with 9 bases separating them. In germline, CDR1 is SQVTM, CDR2 ANQGSEA. Here the CDR3 DNA reads TGCAGCACTGGGGGAAACTATGGCTACACCTTC. Translation gives CSTGGNYGYTF. The complete variable domain, with remaining parts taken from reference TRBV29-1 and TRBJ1-2, reads SAVISQKPSRDICQRGTSLTIQCQVDSQVTMMFWYRQQPGQSLTLIATANQGSEATYESGFVIDKFPISRPNLTFSTLTVSNMSPEDSSIYLCSTGGNYGYTFGSGTRLTVV.

This clonotype was recorded at least ten times. V is TRBV2 and J is TRBJ1-5; a possible D gene is TRBD1 (6 bases). Trimming removed 6 bases from V and 6 bases from J, with 18 bases in between. The CDR3 totals 15 residues. Germline values: CDR1 SNHLY, CDR2 FYNNEI. DNA for the CDR3: TGTGCCAGCAGCCCTAATGCAGGGGCGGGTCAGCCCCAGCATTTT. Amino acids: CASSPNAGAGQPQHF.

V is TRBV5-1 and J is TRBJ2-2; TRBD2 is a possible D gene (5 bases). CDR1 and CDR2 from the germline V gene are SGHRS and YFSETQ. The V end was cut by 3 bases, the J end by 0 bases, with 9 bases between. The length of the CDR3 is 15 residues. CDR3 bases: TGCGCCAGCAGCTCGGGGAGATCGAACACCGGGGAGCTGTTTTTT. Translating gives CASSSGRSNTGELFF.

The gene calls are TRBV12-5 and TRBJ2-7; 7 bases are shared with TRBD2. CDR3 length equals 14 residues. Germline V CDR1 and CDR2: LGHNT, FRNRAP. With V trimmed by 3 bases and J by 2 bases, 4 bases remained unmatched. CDR3 residues: CASGLSGLPYEQYF. CDR3 sequence (DNA): TGTGCTAGTGGTTTATCGGGACTACCCTACGAGCAGTACTTC.

In this sample, this clonotype turned up once. DNA for the CDR3: TGTGCCAGCAGCTTAGGCCTCAGCGGGAGTTTGACTGAGCAGTTCTTC. It encodes CASSLGLSGSLTEQFF. This chain uses TRBV11-2 with TRBJ2-1; 8 positions match TRBD2. The germline CDR1 and CDR2 sequences are SGHAT and FQNNGV. The CDR3 is 16 residues long. V lost 1 base, J lost 9 bases, and 11 bases stayed unmatched.

The chain combines TRBV5-1 with TRBJ2-7, with D unresolved. V gave up 1 base and J gave up 2 bases, with 10 bases separating them. Germline V gene sequence: CDR1 SGHRS, CDR2 YFSETQ. The CDR3 is 14 amino acids. For the CDR3, the DNA is TGCGCCAGCAGCTTGAAGGGCTCGGCCTACGAGCAGTACTTC. Translated: CASSLKGSAYEQYF.

This clonotype was seen only a few times. The chain carries TRBV30 and TRBJ1-1; D is ambiguous. CDR1 and CDR2 (germline): GTSNPN, SVGIG (reference sequence). Trimming stripped 4 bases from V and 0 bases from J, with 9 bases between. CDR3 size: 13 residues. CDR3 coding DNA: TGTGCCTGGACTAGCCAATTGAACACTGAAGCTTTCTTT. It is translated as CAWTSQLNTEAFF.